Given below is one TCR beta chain in context. What antigen it recognizes has not been identified. Qualities for individual bases were not recorded, and no much larger clone is one base off. The data stem from a study of control samples from healthy donors and cancer patients (dated by TCRdb to 2020 to 2022). The receptor library was made with the immunoSEQ multiplex PCR assay. This is the immuneACCESS table as TCRdb keeps it, with only in-frame sequences that have V and J called. A part of the clones is gone; compared with another copy, unresolved V genes explain less than half, and the rest is unexplained. This sample comprises about 120,000 clones, roughly 92% of them detected only once. Together, the top ten hold 0.5% to 0.7% of the sample. Reading from cysteine to phenylalanine, the CDR3 counts 15 amino acids. Only CDR3 DNA is held: 45 bases, read in frame from base 1. CDR1 and CDR2 (MNHEY, SVGEGT) derive from the germline V gene. Trimming removed 4 bases from V and 8 bases from J, leaving 20 bases between the germline ends.

The clonotype was recovered from a man older than 75 with head and neck cancer. The chain employs TRBV6-2 or TRBV6-3 and TRBJ1-2; the D gene is perhaps TRBD1, from 5 matching bases. The sample consisted of PBMCs. The DNA is TGTGCCAGCAGTTCGCGCCGGGACTTAGAACCGGGCTACACCTTC. Protein translation: CASSSRRDLEPGYTF.